Listed below are T cell receptor beta chains from one sample, sequenced in a study of blood T cell repertoires in COVID-19. Sequencing used immunoSEQ multiplex PCR; TCRdb keeps in-frame clones, though not all of them. The sample has some 330,000 clones; 89% are singletons. Sequenced sample: peripheral blood. The receptors originated from a woman aged 30 to 39 with COVID-19, enrolled during active disease. Each CDR3 is given with its conserved first and last residue. A D gene is named only where the DNA matches it firmly. Expanded clones are given a class, and other clones once, few, many or no size at all.

cdr3_aa cdr3_nt j_call v_call clone_size d_call
CSVRTGHGYTF TGCAGTGTAAGGACAGGGCATGGCTACACCTTC TRBJ1-2 TRBV20-1 . TRBD1
CAVQGSPEANVLTF TGTGCTGTACAGGGGTCCCCAGAGGCCAACGTCCTGACTTTC TRBJ2-6 TRBV19 once TRBD1
CASREGTNSYEQYF TGTGCCAGTAGGGAGGGGACTAACTCCTACGAGCAGTACTTC TRBJ2-7 TRBV19 once TRBD2
CASSPFGLARGYTF TGTGCCAGCAGCCCCTTCGGGCTAGCTAGGGGCTACACCTTC TRBJ1-2 TRBV3-1/TRBV3-2 . .
CSTVRQEAAFF TGCAGCACTGTGCGGCAAGAAGCGGCTTTCTTT TRBJ1-1 TRBV29-1 once .
CASSLDMVAGGKAQYF TGTGCCAGCAGCTTAGATATGGTAGCGGGGGGGAAGGCGCAGTATTTT TRBJ2-3 TRBV11-3 . TRBD2
CASSPDSYEQYF TGTGCCAGCAGTCCCGACAGTTACGAGCAGTACTTC TRBJ2-7 TRBV11-3 once .
CASSLPGTGDEKLFF TGTGCCAGCAGTCTTCCCGGGACAGGGGATGAAAAACTGTTTTTT TRBJ1-4 TRBV5-6 . TRBD1
CASSPGTALEAFF TGTGCCAGCTCACCCGGGACAGCGCTTGAAGCTTTCTTT TRBJ1-1 TRBV18 . TRBD1
CASSQVHQGKETQYF TGTGCCAGCAGCCAAGTTCATCAGGGAAAAGAGACCCAGTACTTC TRBJ2-5 TRBV3-1/TRBV3-2 . .
CASMTGIGQPQHF TGTGCCAGCATGACAGGGATAGGTCAGCCCCAGCATTTT TRBJ1-5 TRBV19 few TRBD1
CASNYRGIYGYTF TGTGCCAGTAATTACAGGGGGATCTATGGCTACACCTTC TRBJ1-2 TRBV19 . TRBD1
CASSLVSKWPSTDTQYF TGTGCCAGCAGCTTAGTTAGCAAATGGCCCAGCACAGATACGCAGTATTTT TRBJ2-3 TRBV13 . .
CASSLAGATNEKLFF TGTGCCAGCAGCTTGGCAGGTGCAACTAATGAAAAACTGTTTTTT TRBJ1-4 TRBV5-6 . .
CASSEAGGANYGYTF TGTGCCAGCAGTGAAGCGGGAGGGGCTAACTATGGCTACACCTTC TRBJ1-2 TRBV2 . .
CSCDRENYNEQFF TGCAGCTGCGACAGGGAAAATTACAATGAGCAGTTCTTC TRBJ2-1 TRBV29-1 . TRBD1
CASSFKVGAEAFF TGTGCCAGCAGTTTTAAGGTGGGCGCTGAAGCTTTCTTT TRBJ1-1 TRBV12-3/TRBV12-4 . .
CASRPDRGGNEKLFF TGTGCCAGCAGACCCGACAGGGGCGGTAATGAAAAACTGTTTTTT TRBJ1-4 TRBV7-9 . TRBD1
CASSQTPLAGTSSTDTQYF TGCGCCAGCAGCCAGACCCCACTAGCGGGGACTTCTAGCACAGATACGCAGTATTTT TRBJ2-3 TRBV4-1 once TRBD2
CASSALPGQGSSPLHF TGTGCCAGTAGTGCCCTCCCGGGACAGGGAAGTTCACCCCTCCACTTT TRBJ1-6 TRBV19 few TRBD1
CASSLGGQTNTGELFF TGTGCCAGCAGCTTGGGCGGGCAGACAAACACCGGGGAGCTGTTTTTT TRBJ2-2 TRBV5-4 once .
CASSQDHSNYGYTF TGTGCCAGCAGCCAAGACCACAGTAACTATGGCTACACCTTC TRBJ1-2 TRBV4-2 . .
CASSLAQGNTGELFF TGCGCCAGCAGCTTGGCCCAGGGAAACACCGGGGAGCTGTTTTTT TRBJ2-2 TRBV5-1 . .
CASGLADYNEQFF TGTGCCAGTGGTCTGGCGGACTACAATGAGCAGTTCTTC TRBJ2-1 TRBV6-5 . .
CASSLWRESTEAFF TGTGCCAGCAGCTTATGGCGGGAAAGCACTGAAGCTTTCTTT TRBJ1-1 TRBV7-2 once .
CASKTDDQPQHF TGTGCCAGTAAGACAGACGATCAGCCCCAGCATTTT TRBJ1-5 TRBV19 few .
CASSQDLGRGVYNEQFF TGTGCCAGCAGCCAAGATCTGGGCAGGGGGGTATACAATGAGCAGTTCTTC TRBJ2-1 TRBV3-1/TRBV3-2 . .
CAWSVGHPSNTEAFF TGTGCCTGGAGTGTGGGCCACCCCTCAAACACTGAAGCTTTCTTT TRBJ1-1 TRBV30 . .
CASSTRQGAGGEKLFF TGTGCCAGCAGCACCCGACAGGGGGCGGGAGGTGAAAAACTGTTTTTT TRBJ1-4 TRBV7-9 once TRBD1
CASSPYTGGNGYTF TGTGCCAGCTCGCCTTATACAGGGGGCAATGGCTACACCTTC TRBJ1-2 TRBV18 . TRBD1
CASSYSPTTNYGYTF TGTGCCAGCAGCTACAGCCCAACAACCAACTATGGCTACACCTTC TRBJ1-2 TRBV7-8 . .
CASSFIGQGVLQPQHF TGTGCCAGCAGTTTTATTGGACAGGGGGTCTTACAGCCCCAGCATTTT TRBJ1-5 TRBV27 . TRBD1
CATRREGEQGQYF TGTGCCACCCGACGGGAGGGGGAGCAGGGGCAGTACTTC TRBJ2-7 TRBV10-3 . TRBD2
CASSLGTGVNTEAFF TGTGCCAGCAGCTTAGGGACAGGGGTGAACACTGAAGCTTTCTTT TRBJ1-1 TRBV7-9 . TRBD1
CSVEDWFTGGGYNEQFF TGCAGCGTTGAAGATTGGTTTACGGGGGGCGGCTACAATGAGCAGTTCTTC TRBJ2-1 TRBV29-1 once .
CATSRLTGTGDEKLFF TGTGCCACCAGCAGACTAACCGGGACAGGGGATGAAAAACTGTTTTTT TRBJ1-4 TRBV15 . TRBD1